This T cell receptor beta chain appears in the sequencing data of a study of T cells in Graves' hyperthyroidism and ophthalmopathy. The investigators amplified TCR beta CDR3 regions from RNA transcripts. First-round RT-PCR of the TCR CDR3 relied on the HTBI primer set. In TCRdb, the multiplex PCR reads were re-called with MiXCR into one record per CDR3 protein. The sample lists a few hundred thousand distinct CDR3 sequences, 20% to 30% occurring once. V was pared by 6 bases and J by 5 bases, with 16 bases between. This CDR3 region has 14 residues. CDR1 and CDR2 from the germline V gene are MDHEN and SYDVKM. The table lists this clonotype with a count of one.

The receptor was isolated from a man aged 45 to 65 with Graves' hyperthyroidism. Sequenced: blood. The chain combines TRBV28 with TRBJ2-5, with D possibly matching TRBD1 (7 bases). CDR3 sequence reads: CASSDRDFSETQYF. CDR3 DNA: TGTGCCAGCAGCGACAGGGACTTTAGCGAGACCCAGTACTTC.